Following are 3 T cell receptor beta chains from one sample sequenced in a study of a mutant IDH1 vaccine in newly diagnosed glioma. Sequencing used immunoSEQ multiplex PCR; TCRdb keeps in-frame clones, though not all of them. Seen here are about 32,000 clones, around 82% observed once, and the top ten hold around 11%. The antigens these receptors bind are not known. Time point noted: week 35, safety follow-up. The content of each vaccine dose was 300 ug of mutant IDH1 20-mer peptide, and topical imiquimod accompanied it. Sequenced here: PBMCs, sampled from a glioma patient whose treatment included an IDH1 peptide vaccine. Receptor source: a middle-aged woman with glioma.

This clone was recorded once. The rearrangement joins TRBV30 to TRBJ2-7; 7 bases fit TRBD2. Trimming cost V 0 bases and J 0 bases; bases outside gene matches: 8. The CDR3 totals 16 residues. Germline loops: CDR1 GTSNPN, CDR2 SVGIG (reference sequence). The CDR3 sequence: CAWSVPGGGYSYEQYF. In DNA, the CDR3 is TGTGCCTGGAGTGTACCTGGCGGGGGTTACTCCTACGAGCAGTACTTC. Drawing the rest from reference TRBV30 and TRBJ2-7, the complete variable domain is SQTIHQWPATLVQPVGSPLSLECTVEGTSNPNLYWYRQAAGRGLQLLFYSVGIGQISSEVPQNLSASRPQDRQFILSSKKLLLSDSGFYLCAWSVPGGGYSYEQYFGPGTRLTVT.

This sequence joins TRBV27 and TRBJ1-2; TRBD1 might be the D (5 bases). This CDR3 contains 13 residues. Trimming removed 5 bases at V and 8 bases at J, with 15 bases between. Germline lookup yields CDR1 MNHEY and CDR2 SMNVEV (reference sequence). CDR3 region: CASSPGTATGYTF. CDR3 in DNA: TGTGCCAGCAGTCCAGGGACGGCTACGGGCTACACCTTC.

The V and J genes are TRBV15 and TRBJ2-5, with D possibly matching TRBD1 (5 bases). CDR1 and CDR2 from the germline V gene are LNHNV and YYDKDF (reference sequence). There are 16 residues in the CDR3. V was pared by 0 bases and J by 5 bases, with 16 bases between. CDR3 amino acids: CATSRDNWGDDETQYF. The CDR3 DNA follows: TGTGCCACCAGCAGAGATAATTGGGGCGATGACGAGACCCAGTACTTC.